The clone carrying this T cell receptor beta chain was counted between two and nine times. cDNA carried unique molecular identifiers, and a universal primer site was added by template switching. Each CDR3 protein gets one entry after TCRdb re-called the 5' RACE reads with MiXCR. The sample shows 200,000 to 300,000 distinct CDR3 sequences, approximately 10% of them seen only once. The CDR3 loop spans 15 amino acids. Trimming removed 2 bases from V and 0 bases from J; junction bases left unmatched: 2. Germline V gene lookup returns CDR1 SGHTA and CDR2 FQGNSA. This specimen belongs to a study of identical twins.

Source material: memory T cells sorted from blood. The sequence was obtained from a man in his fifties in good health. The chain links TRBV7-2 to TRBJ2-3; TRBD2 agrees at 7 bases. The CDR3 spells CASSLQRGSTDTQYF. CDR3 nucleotides: TGTGCCAGCAGCTTACAGCGGGGAAGCACAGATACGCAGTATTTT.